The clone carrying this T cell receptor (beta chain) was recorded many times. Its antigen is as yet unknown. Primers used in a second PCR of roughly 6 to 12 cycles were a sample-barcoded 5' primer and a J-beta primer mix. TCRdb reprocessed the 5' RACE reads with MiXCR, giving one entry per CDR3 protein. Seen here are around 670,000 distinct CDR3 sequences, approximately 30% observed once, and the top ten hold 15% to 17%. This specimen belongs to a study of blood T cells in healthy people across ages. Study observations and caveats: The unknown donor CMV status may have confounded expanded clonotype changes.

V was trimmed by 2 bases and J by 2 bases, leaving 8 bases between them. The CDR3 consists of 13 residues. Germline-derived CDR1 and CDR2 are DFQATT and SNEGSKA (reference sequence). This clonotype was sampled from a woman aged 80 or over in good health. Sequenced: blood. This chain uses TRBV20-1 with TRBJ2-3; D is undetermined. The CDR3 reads CSARKPDTDTQYF. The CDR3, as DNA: TGCAGTGCTAGAAAGCCGGACACAGATACGCAGTATTTT.